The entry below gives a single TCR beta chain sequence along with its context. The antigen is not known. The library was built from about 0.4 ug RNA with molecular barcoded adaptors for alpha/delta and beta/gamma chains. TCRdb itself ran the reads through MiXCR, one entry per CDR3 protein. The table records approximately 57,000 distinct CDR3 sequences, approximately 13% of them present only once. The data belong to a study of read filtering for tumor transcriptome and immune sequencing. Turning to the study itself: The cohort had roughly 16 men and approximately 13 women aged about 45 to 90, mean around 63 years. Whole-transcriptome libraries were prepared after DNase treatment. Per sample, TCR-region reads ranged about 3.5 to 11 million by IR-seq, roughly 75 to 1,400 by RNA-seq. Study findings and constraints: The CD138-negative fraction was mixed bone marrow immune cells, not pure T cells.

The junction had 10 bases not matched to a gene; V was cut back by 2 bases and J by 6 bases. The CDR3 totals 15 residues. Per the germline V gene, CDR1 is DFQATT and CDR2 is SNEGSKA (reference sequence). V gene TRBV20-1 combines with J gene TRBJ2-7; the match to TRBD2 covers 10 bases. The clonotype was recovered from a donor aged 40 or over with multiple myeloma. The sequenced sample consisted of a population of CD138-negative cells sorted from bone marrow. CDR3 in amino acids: CSARSAGGLPREQYF. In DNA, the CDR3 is TGCAGTGCTAGATCAGCGGGGGGGCTTCCACGCGAGCAGTACTTC.